Each of the 8 T cell receptor beta chains below was sequenced from the same sample in a study of OX40 agonist ivuxolimab in advanced cancers. TCRdb's copy holds only in-frame clones and misses some; the assay was immunoSEQ multiplex PCR. The sample lists roughly 100,000 clones; approximately 90% were seen once. Sample: CD4+ or CD8+ T cells sorted from blood, taken in a trial of the OX40 agonist ivuxolimab. The receptors were sampled from an adult with an advanced solid tumor such as melanoma, head and neck, liver or kidney cancer.

This sequence joins TRBV28 and TRBJ1-4; D remains unclear. V shed 5 bases and J shed 4 bases, with 11 bases lying between them. The CDR3 consists of 14 residues. Germline-derived CDR1 and CDR2 are MDHEN and SYDVKM. The CDR3 region is CASSPHTGNEKLFF. For the CDR3, the DNA is TGTGCCAGCAGTCCTCATACCGGTAATGAAAAACTGTTTTTT.

The chain carries TRBV7-9 and TRBJ1-1, with D unresolved. The CDR3 covers 13 residues. CDR1 is SEHNR, CDR2 FQNEAQ, per germline (reference sequence). The V gene lost 5 bases and the J gene lost 1 base, with 8 bases spanning the gap. The CDR3 DNA reads TGTGCCAGCAGCCCGTACAAGAACACTGAAGCTTTCTTT. Amino acids: CASSPYKNTEAFF.

V and J are TRBV7-2 and TRBJ2-7; D may be TRBD1 (6 bases). CDR1 and CDR2 from the germline V gene are SGHTA and FQGNSA. V shed 5 bases and J shed 2 bases, with 16 bases lying between them. CDR3 length equals 15 residues. The CDR3 DNA is TGTGCCAGCAGCCCTACAGGGAATCCCCCCTACGAGCAGTACTTC. Its protein is CASSPTGNPPYEQYF.

This chain connects TRBV7-2 to TRBJ1-1; D gene ambiguous. The CDR3 is 14 amino acids. Germline-derived CDR1 and CDR2 are SGHTA and FQGNSA. The germline V and J ends were trimmed by 5 bases and 0 bases, with 10 bases remaining between them. For the CDR3, the DNA is TGTGCCAGCAGCCCTTCATTCATGAACACTGAAGCTTTCTTT. Translating it yields CASSPSFMNTEAFF.

This chain uses TRBV28 with TRBJ1-2, with D unresolved. Germline CDR1 and CDR2: MDHEN and SYDVKM. The germline V and J ends were trimmed by 6 bases and 3 bases, with 8 bases remaining between them. The length of the CDR3 is 12 residues. CDR3 sequence (DNA): TGTGCCAGCAGGGGCTTTGACTATGGCTACACCTTC. As protein: CASRGFDYGYTF.

A note on this clone: Other DNA sequences in the same sample also yield this CDR3. The V gene is TRBV11-2, the J gene TRBJ2-2, with 7 bases fitting TRBD1. Germline V CDR1 and CDR2: SGHAT, FQNNGV. The CDR3 is 15 amino acids. V was clipped by 3 bases and J by 2 bases; unmatched bases: 3. The CDR3 here is CASSLGTVNTGELFF. The CDR3 nucleotides read TGTGCCAGCAGCTTGGGGACAGTAAACACCGGGGAGCTGTTTTTT.

The rearrangement uses TRBV6-5 and TRBJ1-6; possibly TRBD1 for D (6 bases). There are 14 residues in the CDR3. The V end lost 6 bases, the J end lost 10 bases, and 16 bases lay between the germline ends. Per germline, CDR1 MNHEY and CDR2 SVGAGI. CDR3 loop: CASRGGRGGSPLHF. The DNA of the CDR3 is TGTGCCAGCAGGGGAGGCAGGGGAGGCTCACCCCTCCACTTT.

Here the CDR3 reads CASSPSSLSGGYTF. CDR3 sequence (DNA): TGTGCCAGCAGCCCTTCCAGTCTCTCGGGTGGCTACACCTTC. The rearrangement links TRBV6-6 to TRBJ1-2; D unresolved. V dropped 6 bases and J dropped 7 bases, with 18 bases sitting between them. Germline lookup yields CDR1 MNHNY and CDR2 SVGAGI (reference sequence). The CDR3 is 14 residues long.